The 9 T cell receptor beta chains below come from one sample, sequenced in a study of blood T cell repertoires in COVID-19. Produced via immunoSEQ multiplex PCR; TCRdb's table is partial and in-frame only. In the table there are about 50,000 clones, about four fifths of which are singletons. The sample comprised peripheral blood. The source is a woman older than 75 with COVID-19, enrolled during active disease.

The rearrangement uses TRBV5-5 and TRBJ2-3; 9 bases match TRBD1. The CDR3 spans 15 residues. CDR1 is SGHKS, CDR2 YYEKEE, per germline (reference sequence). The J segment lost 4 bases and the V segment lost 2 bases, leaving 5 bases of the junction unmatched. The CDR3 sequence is CASSLQGARSDTQYF. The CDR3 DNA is TGTGCCAGCAGCTTACAGGGGGCGCGCTCAGATACGCAGTATTTT.

CDR3 in amino acids: CASRDRGARNDLRNTIYF. The CDR3 bases are TGTGCCAGCAGGGACAGGGGGGCCAGAAATGATCTCCGAAACACCATATATTTT. The rearrangement uses TRBV2 and TRBJ1-3; the match to TRBD1 covers 10 bases. CDR1 is SNHLY and CDR2 is FYNNEI in the germline V gene. The CDR3 is made up of 18 amino acids. The V gene end was trimmed by 6 bases and the J gene end by 5 bases; junction bases not matched to a gene: 16.

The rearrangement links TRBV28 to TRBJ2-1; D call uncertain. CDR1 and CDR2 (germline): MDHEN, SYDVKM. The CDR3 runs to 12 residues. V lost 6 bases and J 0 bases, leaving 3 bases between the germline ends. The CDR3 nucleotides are TGTGCCAGCAGGGCCTCCTACAATGAGCAGTTCTTC. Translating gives CASRASYNEQFF.

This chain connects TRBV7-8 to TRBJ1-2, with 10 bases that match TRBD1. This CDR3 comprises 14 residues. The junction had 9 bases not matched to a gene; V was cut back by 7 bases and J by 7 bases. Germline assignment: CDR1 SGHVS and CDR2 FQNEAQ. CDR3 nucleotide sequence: TGTGCCAGCAAGATGGACAGGGGGTATTCTGGCTACACCTTC. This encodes CASKMDRGYSGYTF.

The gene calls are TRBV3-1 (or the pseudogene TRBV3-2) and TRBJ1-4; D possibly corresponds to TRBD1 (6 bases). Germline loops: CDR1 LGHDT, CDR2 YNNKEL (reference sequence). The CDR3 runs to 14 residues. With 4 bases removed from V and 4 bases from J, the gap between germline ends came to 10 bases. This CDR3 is CASSLRQVNEKLFF. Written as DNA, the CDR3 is TGTGCCAGCAGCCTAAGACAGGTTAATGAAAAACTGTTTTTT.

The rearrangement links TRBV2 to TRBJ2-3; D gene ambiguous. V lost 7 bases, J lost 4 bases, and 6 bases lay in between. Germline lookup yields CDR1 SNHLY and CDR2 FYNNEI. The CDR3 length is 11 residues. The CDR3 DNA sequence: TGTGCCAGCAAATTAGCAGATACGCAGTATTTT. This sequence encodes CASKLADTQYF.

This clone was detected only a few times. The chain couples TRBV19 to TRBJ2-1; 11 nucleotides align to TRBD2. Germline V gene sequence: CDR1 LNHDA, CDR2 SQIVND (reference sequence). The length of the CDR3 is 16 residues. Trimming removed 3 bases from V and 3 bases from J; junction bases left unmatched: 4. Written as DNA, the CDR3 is TGTGCCAGTAGTATCCTAGCGGGAGGATACTACAATGAGCAGTTCTTC. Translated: CASSILAGGYYNEQFF.

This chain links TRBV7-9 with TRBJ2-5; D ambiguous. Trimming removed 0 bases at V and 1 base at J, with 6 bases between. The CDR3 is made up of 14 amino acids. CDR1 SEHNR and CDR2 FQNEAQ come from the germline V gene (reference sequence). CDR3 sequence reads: CASSLASVQETQYF. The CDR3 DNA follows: TGTGCCAGCAGCTTAGCTTCCGTCCAAGAGACCCAGTACTTC.

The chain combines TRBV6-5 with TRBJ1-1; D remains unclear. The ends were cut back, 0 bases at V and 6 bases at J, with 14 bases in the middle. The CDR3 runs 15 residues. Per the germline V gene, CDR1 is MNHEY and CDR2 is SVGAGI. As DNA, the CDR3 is TGTGCCAGCAGTTACTCGATCCGGTTGTTCGCTGAAGCTTTCTTT. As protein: CASSYSIRLFAEAFF.